This T cell receptor beta chain was identified in a study of blood T cells in healthy people across ages. Donors were healthy Caucasian individuals from Russia aged roughly 6 to 100. Through a sample-barcoded 5' primer and a J-beta primer mix, a second PCR was run for roughly 6 to 11 cycles. TCRdb itself ran the 5' RACE reads through MiXCR, one entry per CDR3 protein. Here the sample spans around 1.5 million distinct CDR3 sequences, roughly 40% being singletons. As to this clonotype: At one end the junction does not follow the germline gene, possibly because of a read error.

This CDR3 has 14 amino acids. Germline CDR1 is SGHTA and CDR2 is FQGNSA. The gene calls are TRBV7-2 and TRBJ2-3; D tentatively fits TRBD1 or TRBD2 (5 bases each). The source material was blood. This receptor was obtained from a young woman in good health. The CDR3 nucleotides read TGTGCCATCAGCTTAGGGGCCGGGGCCGATACGCAGTATTTT. This gives the protein CAISLGAGADTQYF.